What follows are 9 T cell receptor beta chains derived from one specimen sequenced in a study of Ad26.COV2.S vaccination and SARS-CoV-2 variants. Indicated treatment: roughly 19 received Ad26.COV2.S at low or high dose, single or two shots; roughly five received placebo; per-sample allocation not given. Day 63 after the first vaccine or placebo injection was the time point for sampling. The method was immunoSEQ multiplex PCR; TCRdb's version includes in-frame clones alone and lacks a portion of them. Counted here are roughly 350,000 clones, around 89% occurring once; the ten biggest clones make up just under 5%. The input for sequencing was peripheral blood, taken in a trial of Ad26.COV2.S vaccine versus placebo. The receptors come from a person between 18 and 65 years old who received the Ad26.COV2.S COVID-19 vaccine or a placebo.

The rearrangement links TRBV5-4 to TRBJ1-1, with no clear D. The CDR3 runs 14 residues. Germline V gene data show CDR1 as SGHNT and CDR2 as YYREEE (reference sequence). V was cut by 0 bases and J by 1 base, with 7 bases left in between. The CDR3 DNA follows: TGTGCCAGCAGCTTGGCCCTCAGGAACACTGAAGCTTTCTTT. The encoded protein is CASSLALRNTEAFF.

The V call is TRBV5-5, the J call TRBJ2-7; no definite D call. The CDR3 extends over 12 amino acids. Germline V gene data show CDR1 as SGHKS and CDR2 as YYEKEE (reference sequence). Trimming removed 4 bases from V and 4 bases from J, with 9 bases in between. CDR3 DNA: TGTGCCAGCAGCCCCCGCCTGTACGAGCAGTACTTC. It specifies CASSPRLYEQYF.

The gene calls are TRBV5-4 and TRBJ2-7; 9 bases are a match to TRBD1. Losses at the gene ends were 3 bases for V and 5 bases for J; bases not matched to a gene: 6. Per the germline V gene, CDR1 is SGHNT and CDR2 is YYREEE (reference sequence). There are 14 residues in the CDR3. The CDR3 nucleotides are TGTGCCAGCAGCTACCGGGACAGGGTTGACGAGCAGTACTTC. This sequence encodes CASSYRDRVDEQYF.

The gene calls are TRBV11-2 and TRBJ2-1, with 15 bases aligning to TRBD2. Trimming at V came to 0 bases and at J to 4 bases, leaving 7 bases not matched to a gene. This CDR3 contains 19 residues. Per the germline V gene, CDR1 is SGHAT and CDR2 is FQNNGV. CDR3: CASSLDYGTSGRQYNEQFF. As DNA, the CDR3 is TGTGCCAGCAGCTTAGATTATGGGACTAGCGGGAGGCAGTACAATGAGCAGTTCTTC.

The gene calls are TRBV2 and TRBJ2-5; D tentatively reads TRBD1 or TRBD2 (5 bases each). Per the germline V gene, CDR1 is SNHLY and CDR2 is FYNNEI. This CDR3 region has 15 residues. The V and J ends lost 2 bases and 2 bases respectively, with 12 bases between them. CDR3 sequence (DNA): TGTGCCAGCAGTGAACTGGGGGACGGACAAGAGACCCAGTACTTC. Translating gives CASSELGDGQETQYF.

The table lists this clone with a count of one. The gene calls are TRBV27 and TRBJ1-1; TRBD1 is a possible D gene (6 bases). V lost 6 bases and J lost 1, with 18 bases in between. Germline V lookup: CDR1 MNHEY, CDR2 SMNVEV (reference sequence). The CDR3 has 16 residues. Written as DNA, the CDR3 is TGTGCCAGCAGATACGCATGGACAGTGAAGAACACTGAAGCTTTCTTT. It encodes CASRYAWTVKNTEAFF.

V usage is TRBV13 and J usage is TRBJ1-5; D possibly corresponds to TRBD1 (6 bases). The V end lost 3 bases, the J end lost 6 bases, and 9 bases lay between the germline ends. This CDR3 spans 13 amino acids. Germline V gene data show CDR1 as PRHDT and CDR2 as FYEKMQ (reference sequence). The CDR3 loop is CASSLGTSQPQHF. The CDR3 DNA reads as TGTGCCAGCAGCTTGGGGACATCTCAGCCCCAGCATTTT.

The gene calls are TRBV3-1 (or the pseudogene TRBV3-2) and TRBJ2-1; D assignment may be TRBD1 or TRBD2 (6 bases each). V was trimmed by 0 bases and J by 10 bases, leaving 16 bases between them. The CDR3 covers 15 residues. Looked up from germline, CDR1 is LGHDT and CDR2 is YNNKEL (reference sequence). As DNA, the CDR3 is TGTGCCAGCAGCCAAGAGGGACGGGGGCCGGGGGAGCAGTTCTTC. Its translation is CASSQEGRGPGEQFF.

The chain carries TRBV10-3 and TRBJ2-7, with no clear D. The germline V gene has CDR1 ENHRY and CDR2 SYGVKD. Trimming cost V 1 base and J 6 bases, with 10 bases left between them. The CDR3 covers 13 residues. This chain's CDR3 is CAISELGSSEQYF. As DNA, the CDR3 is TGTGCCATCAGTGAGTTAGGTTCTTCCGAGCAGTACTTC.